The clone carrying this T cell receptor beta chain turned up a few times. The antigen is not known. This entry comes from a study of beta chain features in type 1 diabetes. Study outcomes and limitations: Shorter templates might be favored by PCR, and equally so in patients and in controls. For patients, the naive, central memory and Treg TCRB repertoires appeared more alike than for healthy donors.

The CDR3 covers 14 residues. Germline assignment: CDR1 SGDLS and CDR2 YYNGEE. Between the trimmed V and J ends, which lost 5 bases and 2 bases, there was a span of 11 bases. The sequenced template was cDNA made from the entire isolated RNA. Clones were read by immunoSEQ multiplex PCR, and TCRdb kept only the in-frame ones, dropping some. Of fewer than 250,000 clones in the sample, 13% to 15% were seen once. This chain links TRBV9 with TRBJ2-1, with TRBD2 as a possible D gene (7 bases). What was sequenced was naive CD4+ T cells from blood. The clonotype originates from a woman in her forties in good health. This CDR3 is CASRGGETYNEQFF. The CDR3 DNA follows: TGTGCCAGCAGAGGGGGGGAGACCTACAATGAGCAGTTCTTC.